These 9 T cell receptor beta chains came from one sample sequenced in a study of T cell changes during pregnancy in multiple sclerosis. Assay: immunoSEQ multiplex PCR; the TCRdb copy retains only in-frame clones and omits some. In the table there are about 75,000 clones, 94% of which are singletons. The sample was CD4+ T cells from peripheral blood mononuclear cells, taken after pregnancy. These TCRs come from a female donor with multiple sclerosis, enrolled in a pregnancy study.

The gene calls are TRBV5-4 and TRBJ1-1; 8 bases agree with TRBD1. V lost 0 bases and J lost 3; bases outside the gene matches: 7. This CDR3 contains 16 residues. Germline V gives CDR1 SGHNT, CDR2 YYREEE (reference sequence). For the CDR3, the DNA is TGTGCCAGCAGCTTGGGGACAGGGACCACTTACACTGAAGCTTTCTTT. Encoded protein: CASSLGTGTTYTEAFF.

V and J are TRBV9 and TRBJ2-2; D is perhaps TRBD1 (6 bases). Germline V gene sequence: CDR1 SGDLS, CDR2 YYNGEE. The ends were cut back, 5 bases at V and 0 bases at J, with 8 bases in the middle. The CDR3 is 14 amino acids. The chain's CDR3 is CASRQGPNTGELFF. The CDR3 DNA reads TGTGCCAGCAGACAGGGCCCGAACACCGGGGAGCTGTTTTTT.

V and J are TRBV14 and TRBJ2-7; 7 positions match TRBD2. The V gene end was trimmed by 5 bases and the J gene end by 0 bases; junction bases not matched to a gene: 4. Per germline, CDR1 SGHDN and CDR2 FVKESK. The CDR3 extends over 14 amino acids. This CDR3 reads CASSSGASSYEQYF. CDR3 sequence (DNA): TGTGCCAGCAGCAGCGGGGCCAGCTCCTACGAGCAGTACTTC.

The rearrangement joins TRBV6-6 to TRBJ1-2, with D perhaps matching TRBD1 (6 bases). Trimming removed 2 bases at V and 2 bases at J, with 6 bases between. Germline-derived CDR1 and CDR2 are MNHNY and SVGAGI (reference sequence). The CDR3 is made up of 13 amino acids. Written as DNA, the CDR3 is TGTGCCAGCAGTTACGGACAGAACTATGGCTACACCTTC. It encodes CASSYGQNYGYTF.

In this sample, this clone turned up once. J is TRBJ2-1 and V is TRBV6-5; no clear D gene. CDR3 length equals 15 residues. Trimming took off 0 bases at V and 7 bases at J, with 13 bases between the two ends. CDR1 and CDR2 from the germline V gene are MNHEY and SVGAGI. DNA for the CDR3: TGTGCCAGCAGTTACTCCGTCAGCGTGAGGAATGAGCAGTTCTTC. Protein product: CASSYSVSVRNEQFF.

This chain joins TRBV28 and TRBJ1-1, with a weak D call TRBD1 (6 bases). The CDR3 has 11 residues. Germline V gives CDR1 MDHEN, CDR2 SYDVKM. Here the CDR3 DNA reads TGTGCGACAGGACTGAACACTGAAGCTTTCTTT. Amino acid sequence: CATGLNTEAFF. Complete variable domain (other parts from reference TRBV28 and TRBJ1-1): DVKVTQSSRYLVKRTGEKVFLECVQDMDHENMFWYRQDPGLGLRLIYFSYDVKMKEKGDIPEGYSVSREKKERFSLILESASTNQTSMYLCATGLNTEAFFGQGTRLTVV.

The V call is TRBV25-1, the J call TRBJ2-5; weak D call: TRBD1 (5 bases). V was shortened by 2 bases and J by 3 bases, with 10 bases between the two germline ends. The CDR3 is made up of 14 amino acids. The germline V gene encodes CDR1 MGHDK and CDR2 SYGVNS. The CDR3 protein is CASSEKDIKETQYF. In nucleotides, the CDR3 is TGTGCCAGCAGTGAAAAGGACATCAAAGAGACCCAGTACTTC.

The chain is built from TRBV5-4 and TRBJ2-2, with TRBD1 matching over 8 bases. V trimming: 3 bases; J trimming: 5 bases; junction bases outside the gene matches: 9. CDR1 and CDR2 from the germline V gene are SGHNT and YYREEE (reference sequence). This CDR3 comprises 16 residues. CDR3 amino acids: CASSSSRDRLTGELFF. The CDR3 bases are TGTGCCAGCAGCTCCTCCCGGGACAGGTTAACCGGGGAGCTGTTTTTT.

For this clone: Because the CDR3 is missing its conserved closing phenylalanine or tryptophan, this is likely a read error. Because the CDR3's place on the DNA is in doubt, the DNA is left out and the CDR3 is given as listed by TCRdb. V usage is TRBV21-1 and J usage is TRBJ1-2. TRBV21-1 is marked as a pseudogene. 12 amino acids form the CDR3, both terminal residues included. The chain's CDR3 is CASSNPGGKRSV.